This T cell receptor (beta chain) emerged from a study of blood T cell repertoires in COVID-19. On the study more broadly: Acute and convalescent COVID-19 specimens originated in the United States, Italy and Spain. PBMCs, B-cell-depleted T cells, or T cells provided the cDNA or gDNA that made up the material.

The CDR3 contains 15 residues. The V end was cut by 4 bases, the J end by 4 bases, with 16 bases between. Germline V gene lookup returns CDR1 SEHNR and CDR2 FQNEAQ (reference sequence). The count of this clone is one. Authors' analysis steps: By means of reference gene primer amplification, nucleated cell counts were estimated. Profiled with immunoSEQ multiplex PCR; TCRdb holds only in-frame clones, not every one. The V and J calls and the clone size are those of that table, but D and trimming were determined from the DNA. The table lists over 150,000 clones, approximately 80% of them singletons. V gene TRBV7-9 combines with J gene TRBJ1-1, with D possibly being TRBD1 (6 bases). This sequence was found in an older woman with acute or convalescent COVID-19. Sequencing used peripheral blood. The CDR3 DNA sequence: TGTGCCAGCAGCTCCCTGGCTGGCAGGGGCACTGAAGCTTTCTTT. Translating gives CASSSLAGRGTEAFF.